These 14 T cell receptor beta chains were sequenced from one sample in a study of T cell responses to AZD1222 COVID-19 vaccine. Method: immunoSEQ multiplex PCR; TCRdb's copy keeps in-frame clones and lacks some. The repertoire has approximately 79,000 clones, about four fifths of them found once; the top ten carry roughly 1.3%. This material consisted of peripheral blood, taken 28 days after the second AZD1222 dose. These receptors all come from an adult who received the AZD1222 COVID-19 vaccine.

This clone has just one count. The gene calls are TRBV11-3 and TRBJ2-1; D not certain. Trimming took off 2 bases at V and 8 bases at J, with 7 bases between the two ends. The CDR3 runs to 12 residues. Per germline, CDR1 SGHNT and CDR2 YENEEA. This CDR3 reads CASSLFGDEQFF. For the CDR3, the DNA is TGTGCCAGCAGCTTATTTGGGGATGAGCAGTTCTTC.

The chain combines TRBV10-3 with TRBJ2-6; D not certain. The CDR3 sequence is 13 residues long. Trimming pared 7 bases from V and 1 base from J, leaving 5 bases between. Per the germline V gene, CDR1 is ENHRY and CDR2 is SYGVKD. Here the CDR3 reads CAITWSGANVLTF. The CDR3 DNA reads TGTGCCATCACTTGGTCTGGGGCCAACGTCCTGACTTTC.

This chain joins TRBV29-1 and TRBJ1-1, with 7 nucleotides matching TRBD1. J lost 1 base, V lost 8 bases, and 4 bases had no gene match. Looked up from germline, CDR1 is SQVTM and CDR2 is ANQGSEA. The CDR3 covers 12 residues. The CDR3 DNA follows: TGCAGCTCATGGACAGGGAACACTGAAGCTTTCTTT. This codes for CSSWTGNTEAFF.

The J gene is TRBJ2-3, the V gene TRBV13; tentatively, D is TRBD1 (5 bases). V lost 1 base, J lost 1 base, and 12 bases lay in between. The CDR3 totals 16 residues. Germline values: CDR1 PRHDT, CDR2 FYEKMQ (reference sequence). The DNA for the CDR3 is TGTGCCAGCAGCTTAGCCGGCAGGGAACGCACAGATACGCAGTATTTT. Encoded protein: CASSLAGRERTDTQYF.

The chain combines TRBV28 with TRBJ1-2, with 7 bases that match TRBD1. The CDR3 consists of 13 residues. V trimming: 8 bases; J trimming: 6 bases; junction bases outside the gene matches: 9. The germline CDR1 and CDR2 sequences are MDHEN and SYDVKM. CDR3 DNA: TGTGCCAGCGAACAGGGGATAGAAGATGGCTACACCTTC. Protein product: CASEQGIEDGYTF.

The genes are TRBV7-2 and TRBJ1-4, with 7 bases fitting TRBD1. The trim removed 6 bases at V and 2 bases at J, leaving 6 bases unmatched. Germline V gene sequence: CDR1 SGHTA, CDR2 FQGNSA. This CDR3 is 15 amino acids long. CDR3 amino acids: CASSKGGGTNEKLFF. The CDR3 DNA reads as TGTGCCAGCAGTAAAGGGGGCGGCACTAATGAAAAACTGTTTTTT. Full variable domain (outside the CDR3, taken from reference TRBV7-2 and TRBJ1-4): GAGVSQSPSNKVTEKGKDVELRCDPISGHTALYWYRQSLGQGLEFLIYFQGNSAPDKSGLPSDRFSAERTGGSVSTLTIQRTQQEDSAVYLCASSKGGGTNEKLFFGSGTQLSVL.

J is TRBJ1-2 and V is TRBV18; the D gene is possibly TRBD1 (6 bases). In germline, CDR1 is KGHSH, CDR2 LQKENI. CDR3 size: 15 residues. V was shortened by 3 bases and J by 2 bases, with 13 bases between the two germline ends. In DNA form, the CDR3 reads TGTGCCAGCTCACCGGGTGGGGGCCCCAACTATGGCTACACCTTC. Protein: CASSPGGGPNYGYTF.

The rearrangement uses TRBV6-1 and TRBJ1-1; 12 bases agree with TRBD1. The CDR3 has 14 amino acids. Trimming removed 0 bases from V and 14 bases from J; junction bases left unmatched: 7. Per the germline V gene, CDR1 is MNHNS and CDR2 is SASEGT. CDR3 nucleotide sequence: TGTGCCAGCAGTGAAGCGGGGGACAGGGGGCAAGACTTCTTT. This gives the protein CASSEAGDRGQDFF.

The chain employs TRBV14 and TRBJ1-4; tentatively, D is TRBD1 (5 bases). This CDR3 comprises 15 residues. Looked up from germline, CDR1 is SGHDN and CDR2 is FVKESK. V lost 0 bases, J lost 7 bases, and 12 bases lay in between. The CDR3 reads CASSQDRGPSEKLFF. The CDR3 nucleotides read TGTGCCAGCAGCCAAGATAGGGGACCGAGTGAAAAACTGTTTTTT.

This rearrangement joins TRBV5-6 to TRBJ1-5; D remains unclear. V was shortened by 0 bases and J by 7 bases, with 8 bases between the two germline ends. This CDR3 is 13 amino acids long. In germline, CDR1 is SGHDT, CDR2 YYEEEE. In DNA, the CDR3 is TGTGCCAGCAGCTTGGGCTCTGGGCAGCCCCAGCATTTT. Its protein product is CASSLGSGQPQHF.

The chain has TRBV28 and TRBJ1-1; D is unclear. This CDR3 has 11 amino acids. CDR1 and CDR2 (germline): MDHEN, SYDVKM. V gave up 8 bases and J gave up 8 bases, with 12 bases separating them. For the CDR3, the DNA is TGTGCCAGCCAAGGCTTCAGGGAAGCTTTCTTT. It specifies CASQGFREAFF. Full variable domain (remainder filled in from reference TRBV28 and TRBJ1-1): DVKVTQSSRYLVKRTGEKVFLECVQDMDHENMFWYRQDPGLGLRLIYFSYDVKMKEKGDIPEGYSVSREKKERFSLILESASTNQTSMYLCASQGFREAFFGQGTRLTVV.

V and J are TRBV28 and TRBJ1-1; no clear D gene. The germline V gene encodes CDR1 MDHEN and CDR2 SYDVKM. Trimming removed 7 bases from V and 0 bases from J, with 12 bases in between. The CDR3 totals 14 residues. DNA for the CDR3: TGTGCCAGCACTTATACACAAGTGAACACTGAAGCTTTCTTT. Residues: CASTYTQVNTEAFF.

The rearrangement links TRBV19 to TRBJ1-5; D unclear. Trimming pared 4 bases from V and 5 bases from J, leaving 6 bases between. CDR3 size: 12 residues. In germline, CDR1 is LNHDA, CDR2 SQIVND (reference sequence). CDR3 amino acids: CASSTLDQPQHF. CDR3 nucleotide sequence: TGTGCCAGTAGTACATTAGATCAGCCCCAGCATTTT.

The V and J genes are TRBV5-1 and TRBJ2-7; no clear D. V shed 0 bases and J shed 3 bases, with 10 bases lying between them. The CDR3 spans 14 residues. CDR1 SGHRS and CDR2 YFSETQ come from the germline V gene. CDR3 in DNA: TGCGCCAGCAGCTTGGAAGACACATTCTACGAGCAGTACTTC. Protein sequence: CASSLEDTFYEQYF. Complete variable domain (other parts from reference TRBV5-1 and TRBJ2-7): KAGVTQTPRYLIKTRGQQVTLSCSPISGHRSVSWYQQTPGQGLQFLFEYFSETQRNKGNFPGRFSGRQFSNSRSEMNVSTLELGDSALYLCASSLEDTFYEQYFGPGTRLTVT.